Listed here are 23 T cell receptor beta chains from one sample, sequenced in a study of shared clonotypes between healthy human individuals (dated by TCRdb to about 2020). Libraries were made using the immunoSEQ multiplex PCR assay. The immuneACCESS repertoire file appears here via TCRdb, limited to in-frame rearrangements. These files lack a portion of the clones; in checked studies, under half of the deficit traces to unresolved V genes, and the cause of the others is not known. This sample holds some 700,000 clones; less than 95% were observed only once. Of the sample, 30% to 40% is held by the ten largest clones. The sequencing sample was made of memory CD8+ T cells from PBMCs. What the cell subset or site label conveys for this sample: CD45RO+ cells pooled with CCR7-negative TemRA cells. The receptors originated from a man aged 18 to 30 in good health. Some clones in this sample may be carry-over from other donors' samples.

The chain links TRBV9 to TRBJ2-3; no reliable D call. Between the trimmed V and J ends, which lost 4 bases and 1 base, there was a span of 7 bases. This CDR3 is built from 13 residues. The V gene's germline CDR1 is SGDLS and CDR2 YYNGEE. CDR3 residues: CASSSYGTDTQYF. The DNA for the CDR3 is TGTGCCAGCAGCTCCTACGGCACAGATACGCAGTATTTT.

CDR3 in DNA: TGTGCCAGTAGTAACGGCCTAGCTGGCAATGAGCAGTTCTTC. Translation: CASSNGLAGNEQFF. The chain carries TRBV19 and TRBJ2-1, with a possible D match to TRBD2 (5 bases). The CDR3 totals 14 residues. Trimming left V 4 bases short and J 6 bases short, with 13 bases between. Germline CDR1 LNHDA, CDR2 SQIVND (reference sequence).

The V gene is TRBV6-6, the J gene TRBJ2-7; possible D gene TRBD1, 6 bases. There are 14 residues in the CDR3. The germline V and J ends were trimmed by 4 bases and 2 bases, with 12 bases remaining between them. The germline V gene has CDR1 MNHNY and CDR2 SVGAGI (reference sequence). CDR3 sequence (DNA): TGTGCCAGCAGTTGGGCAGGGGAGCCCTACGAGCAGTACTTC. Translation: CASSWAGEPYEQYF.

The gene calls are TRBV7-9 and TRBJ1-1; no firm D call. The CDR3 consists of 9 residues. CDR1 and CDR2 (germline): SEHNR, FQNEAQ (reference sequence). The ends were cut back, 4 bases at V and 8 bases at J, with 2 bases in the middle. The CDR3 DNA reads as TGTGCCAGCAGCTCCGAAGCTTTCTTT. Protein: CASSSEAFF. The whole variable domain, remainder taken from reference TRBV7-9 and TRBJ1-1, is DTGVSQNPRHKITKRGQNVTFRCDPISEHNRLYWYRQTLGQGPEFLTYFQNEAQLEKSRLLSDRFSAERPKGSFSTLEIQRTEQGDSAMYLCASSSEAFFGQGTRLTVV.

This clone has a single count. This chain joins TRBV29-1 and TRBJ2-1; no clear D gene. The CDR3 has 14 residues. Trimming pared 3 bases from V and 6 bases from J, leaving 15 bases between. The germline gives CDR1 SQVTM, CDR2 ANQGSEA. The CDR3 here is CSVEGGWARNEQFF. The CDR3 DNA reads TGCAGCGTTGAGGGCGGTTGGGCCCGCAATGAGCAGTTCTTC.

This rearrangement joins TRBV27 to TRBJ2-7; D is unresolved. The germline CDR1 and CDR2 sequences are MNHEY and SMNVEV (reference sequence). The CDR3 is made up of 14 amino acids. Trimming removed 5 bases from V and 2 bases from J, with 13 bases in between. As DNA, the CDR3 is TGTGCCAGCAGTCGCGGAACCCGACCCTACGAGCAGTACTTC. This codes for CASSRGTRPYEQYF.

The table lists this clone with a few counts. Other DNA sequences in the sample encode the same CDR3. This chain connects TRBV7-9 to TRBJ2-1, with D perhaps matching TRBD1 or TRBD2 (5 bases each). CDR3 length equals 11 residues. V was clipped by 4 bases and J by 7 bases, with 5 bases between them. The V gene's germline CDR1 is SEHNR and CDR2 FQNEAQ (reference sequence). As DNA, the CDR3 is TGTGCCAGCAGCTGGGGGAATGAGCAGTTCTTC. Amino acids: CASSWGNEQFF.

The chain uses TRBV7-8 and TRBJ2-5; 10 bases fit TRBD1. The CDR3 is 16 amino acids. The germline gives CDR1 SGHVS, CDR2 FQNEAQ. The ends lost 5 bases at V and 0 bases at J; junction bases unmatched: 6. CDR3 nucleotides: TGTGCCAGCAGCAGAACCGGGACAGGGGACCAAGAGACCCAGTACTTC. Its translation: CASSRTGTGDQETQYF.

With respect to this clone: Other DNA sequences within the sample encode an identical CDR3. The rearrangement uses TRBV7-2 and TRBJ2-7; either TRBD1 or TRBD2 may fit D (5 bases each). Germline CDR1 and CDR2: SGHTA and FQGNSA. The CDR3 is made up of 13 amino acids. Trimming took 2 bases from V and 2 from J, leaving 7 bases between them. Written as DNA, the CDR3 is TGTGCCAGCAGCTTACAGGGAGCCTACGAGCAGTACTTC. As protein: CASSLQGAYEQYF.

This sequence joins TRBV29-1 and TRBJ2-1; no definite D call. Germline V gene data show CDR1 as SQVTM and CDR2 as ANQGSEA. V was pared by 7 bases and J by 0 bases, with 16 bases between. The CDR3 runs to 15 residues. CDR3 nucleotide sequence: TGCAGCGCCGACCATTCGGTGGTCTCCTACAATGAGCAGTTCTTC. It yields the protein CSADHSVVSYNEQFF.

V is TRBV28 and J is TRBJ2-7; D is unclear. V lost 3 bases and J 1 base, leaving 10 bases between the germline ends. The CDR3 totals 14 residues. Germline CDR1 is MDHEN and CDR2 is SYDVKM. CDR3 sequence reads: CASSLPRRSYEQYF. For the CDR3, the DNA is TGTGCCAGCAGTTTGCCTAGACGGTCCTACGAGCAGTACTTC.

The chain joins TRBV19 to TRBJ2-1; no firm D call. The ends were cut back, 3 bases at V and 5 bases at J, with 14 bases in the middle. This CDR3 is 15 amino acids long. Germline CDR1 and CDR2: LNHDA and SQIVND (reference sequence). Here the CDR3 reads CASSIRRYNDNEQFF. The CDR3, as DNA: TGTGCCAGTAGTATCAGGCGATATAACGACAATGAGCAGTTCTTC.

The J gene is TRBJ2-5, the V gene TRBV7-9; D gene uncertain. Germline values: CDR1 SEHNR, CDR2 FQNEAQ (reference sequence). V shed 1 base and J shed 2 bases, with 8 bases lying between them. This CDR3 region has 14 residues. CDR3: CASSLVLEQETQYF. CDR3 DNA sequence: TGTGCCAGCAGCTTAGTCTTGGAGCAAGAGACCCAGTACTTC.

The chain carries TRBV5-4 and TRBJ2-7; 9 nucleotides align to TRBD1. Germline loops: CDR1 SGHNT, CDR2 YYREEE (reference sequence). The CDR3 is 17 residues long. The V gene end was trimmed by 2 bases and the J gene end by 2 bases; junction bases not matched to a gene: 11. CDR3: CASSLIGRDRDPYEQYF. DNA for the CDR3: TGTGCCAGCAGCTTAATCGGACGGGACAGGGACCCCTACGAGCAGTACTTC. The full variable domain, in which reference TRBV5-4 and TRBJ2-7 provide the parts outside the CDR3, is ETGVTQSPTHLIKTRGQQVTLRCSSQSGHNTVSWYQQALGQGPQFIFQYYREEENGRGNFPPRFSGLQFPNYSSELNVNALELDDSALYLCASSLIGRDRDPYEQYFGPGTRLTVT.

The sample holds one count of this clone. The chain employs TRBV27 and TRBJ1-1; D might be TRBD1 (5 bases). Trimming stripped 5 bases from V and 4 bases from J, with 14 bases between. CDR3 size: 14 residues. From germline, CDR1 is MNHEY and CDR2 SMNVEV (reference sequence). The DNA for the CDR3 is TGTGCCAGCAGTGCCAGGACTGGGGGCACTGAAGCTTTCTTT. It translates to CASSARTGGTEAFF.

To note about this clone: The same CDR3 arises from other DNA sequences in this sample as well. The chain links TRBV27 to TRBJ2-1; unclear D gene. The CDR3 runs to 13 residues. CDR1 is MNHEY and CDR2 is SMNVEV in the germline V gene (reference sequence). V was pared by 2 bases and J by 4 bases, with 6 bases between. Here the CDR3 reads CASSLSLYNEQFF. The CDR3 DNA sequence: TGTGCCAGCAGTTTAAGTCTGTACAATGAGCAGTTCTTC.

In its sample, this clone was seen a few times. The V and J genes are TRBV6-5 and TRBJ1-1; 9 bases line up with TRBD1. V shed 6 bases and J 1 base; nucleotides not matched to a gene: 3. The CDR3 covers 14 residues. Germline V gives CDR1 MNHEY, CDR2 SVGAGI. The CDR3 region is CASRGQGRNTEAFF. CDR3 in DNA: TGTGCCAGCAGGGGACAGGGTCGGAACACTGAAGCTTTCTTT.

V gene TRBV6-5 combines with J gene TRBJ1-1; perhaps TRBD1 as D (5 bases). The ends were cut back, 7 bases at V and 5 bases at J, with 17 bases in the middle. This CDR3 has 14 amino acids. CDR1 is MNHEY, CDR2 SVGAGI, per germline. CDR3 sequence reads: CASTSVVGGTEAFF. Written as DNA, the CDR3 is TGTGCCAGCACCTCCGTTGTGGGGGGGACTGAAGCTTTCTTT.

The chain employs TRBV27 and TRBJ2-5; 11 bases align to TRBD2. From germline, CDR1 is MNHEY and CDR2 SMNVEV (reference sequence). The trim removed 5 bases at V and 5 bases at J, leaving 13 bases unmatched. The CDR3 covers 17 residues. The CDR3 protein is CASSPTFLIAGGETQYF. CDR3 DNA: TGTGCCAGCAGTCCAACCTTTTTGATAGCGGGGGGGGAGACCCAGTACTTC.

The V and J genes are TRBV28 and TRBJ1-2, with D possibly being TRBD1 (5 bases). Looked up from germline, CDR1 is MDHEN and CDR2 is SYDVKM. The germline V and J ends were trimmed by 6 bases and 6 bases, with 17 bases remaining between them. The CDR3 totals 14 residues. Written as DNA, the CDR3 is TGTGCCAGCAGCCAGATGACAGTGCAAAATGGCTACACCTTC. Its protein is CASSQMTVQNGYTF.

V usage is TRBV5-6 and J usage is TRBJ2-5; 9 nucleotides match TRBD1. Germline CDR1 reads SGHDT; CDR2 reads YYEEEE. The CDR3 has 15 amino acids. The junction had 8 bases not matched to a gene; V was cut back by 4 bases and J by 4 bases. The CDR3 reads CASSHPRTGVETQYF. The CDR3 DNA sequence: TGTGCCAGCAGCCACCCCAGGACAGGGGTAGAGACCCAGTACTTC.

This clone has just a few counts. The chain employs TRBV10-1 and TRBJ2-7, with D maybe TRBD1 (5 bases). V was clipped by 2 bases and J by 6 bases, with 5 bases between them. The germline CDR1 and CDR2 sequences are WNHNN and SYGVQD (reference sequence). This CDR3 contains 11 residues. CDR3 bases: TGCGCCAGCAGTGAGGGGGCCGAGCAGTACTTC. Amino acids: CASSEGAEQYF.

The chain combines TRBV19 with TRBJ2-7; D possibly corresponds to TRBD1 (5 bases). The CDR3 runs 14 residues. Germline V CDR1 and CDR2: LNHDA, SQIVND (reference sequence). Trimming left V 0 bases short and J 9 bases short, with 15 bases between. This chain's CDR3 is CASSIDPQGGAQYF. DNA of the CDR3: TGTGCCAGTAGTATAGATCCGCAGGGTGGTGCGCAGTACTTC.